The following is a T cell receptor (beta chain) sequence with its context. The source of the sample is a study of blood T cell repertoires in COVID-19. The data were produced by immunoSEQ multiplex PCR, yet TCRdb's version contains in-frame clones alone and is incomplete. The data contain about 200,000 clones, around nine tenths of them singletons. This sequence was found in a man between 60 and 75 years old with acute or convalescent COVID-19. The specimen was peripheral blood.

The CDR3 DNA reads TGTGCCAGCAGTTACGGGGCAGGGAGGTACGAGCAGTACTTC. Its protein product is CASSYGAGRYEQYF. The chain joins TRBV6-2 or TRBV6-3 to TRBJ2-7, with TRBD2 as a possible D gene (6 bases). Trimming took off 2 bases at V and 4 bases at J, with 12 bases between the two ends. This CDR3 contains 14 residues. The germline gives CDR1 MNHEY, CDR2 SVGEGT.